What follows describes a single T cell receptor beta chain. Antigen specificity is unknown. This table comes from immunoSEQ multiplex PCR, and its TCRdb copy is limited to in-frame clones, with some not included. Among about 68,000 clones listed, approximately 90% were seen once. This specimen belongs to a study of lymphopenia after photon versus proton radiotherapy. Germline lookup yields CDR1 SGHTA and CDR2 FQGTGA. The CDR3 sequence is 15 residues long. V gave up 4 bases and J gave up 3 bases; unmatched junction bases: 5. Study-wide findings and caveats: Under photons, naive T cells and diversity fell while effector/memory populations rose. Larger post-nadir TCR diversity loss correlated inversely with survival in deceased patients.

The input for sequencing was peripheral blood, taken from a patient treated with photon-based radiotherapy. This TCR derives from a woman in her seventies with pancreatic cancer. This chain links TRBV7-3 with TRBJ2-2; TRBD1 aligns across 7 bases. The CDR3 DNA is TGTGCCAGCAGCTCAACAGGGGCGGACACCGGGGAGCTGTTTTTT. It specifies CASSSTGADTGELFF.